This T cell receptor beta chain was recovered during a study of T cell changes during pregnancy in multiple sclerosis. Some clones are missing from TCRdb's copy, which holds only in-frame ones; the method was immunoSEQ multiplex PCR. The sample includes 44,000 or so clones, around 90% seen only once; the top ten take under 1.5%. Germline V gene data show CDR1 as SGHAT and CDR2 as FQNNGV. Germline trimming cut 5 bases from V and 1 base from J; bases unmatched to any gene: 5. CDR3 size: 14 residues. The source material was peripheral blood, sampled in the first trimester of pregnancy. This receptor was identified in a female donor in good health, enrolled as a control in a pregnancy study. The genes are TRBV11-2 and TRBJ2-7; 7 bases map to TRBD1. Here the CDR3 reads CASSPRQGSYEQYF. The CDR3 bases are TGTGCCAGCAGCCCCCGACAGGGATCCTACGAGCAGTACTTC. Based on the CDR3 plus reference TRBV11-2 and TRBJ2-7, the full variable domain is EAGVAQSPRYKIIEKRQSVAFWCNPISGHATLYWYQQILGQGPKLLIQFQNNGVVDDSQLPKDRFSAERLKGVDSTLKIQPAKLEDSAVYLCASSPRQGSYEQYFGPGTRLTVT.